The TCR beta chain under discussion was sequenced for a study of OX40 agonist ivuxolimab in advanced cancers. Trimming shortened V by 2 bases and J by 0 bases, and 15 bases separated the two germline ends. Germline V lookup: CDR1 SGHDT, CDR2 YYEEEE. The CDR3 contains 16 residues. This table comes from immunoSEQ multiplex PCR, and its TCRdb copy is limited to in-frame clones, with some not included. The sample lists 50,000 to 65,000 clones, 81% occurring once. This rearrangement joins TRBV5-6 to TRBJ2-7; perhaps D is TRBD1 or TRBD2 (5 bases each). Sequences were derived from CD4+ or CD8+ T cells sorted from blood, sampled in a trial of the OX40 agonist ivuxolimab. The TCR comes from an adult with an advanced solid tumor such as melanoma, head and neck, liver or kidney cancer. The CDR3 DNA reads as TGTGCCAGCAGCTTTGGAAGGGACGGATACTCCTACGAGCAGTACTTC. Translated: CASSFGRDGYSYEQYF. Full variable domain (outside the CDR3, taken from reference TRBV5-6 and TRBJ2-7): DAGVTQSPTHLIKTRGQQVTLRCSPKSGHDTVSWYQQALGQGPQFIFQYYEEEERQRGNFPDRFSGHQFPNYSSELNVNALLLGDSALYLCASSFGRDGYSYEQYFGPGTRLTVT.